A selection of T cell receptor beta chains follows, all from one sample in a study of cytomegalovirus exposure and HLA in healthy donors. Clones were read by immunoSEQ multiplex PCR, and TCRdb kept only the in-frame ones, dropping some. The table records about 160,000 clones, about 76% of them present only once. Sequenced: PBMCs. The receptor source for this set is a female donor in good health and CMV-seronegative. The CDR3 runs from the conserved cysteine through the conserved F or W. A D gene is named only where the DNA matches it firmly. Rows give clone size only sometimes, using once, few, many, or a class for an expanded clone.

>TRBJ1-2|TRBV7-2|once|-
TGTGCCAGCAGCTTCGGGGGGGAATACTATGGCTACACCTTC
CASSFGGEYYGYTF
>TRBJ2-7|TRBV27|once|TRBD2
TGTGCCAGCAGTACCGCCAGAGAAGCTAGCGGGAGTGCCTACGAGCAGTACTTC
CASSTAREASGSAYEQYF
>TRBJ2-7|TRBV6-5|-|TRBD2
TGTGCCAGCAGTTACTCTAGCGGGGGGATTTCCTACGAGCAGTACTTC
CASSYSSGGISYEQYF
>TRBJ1-2|TRBV27|-|TRBD1
TGTGCCAGCAGCCCGAATCAGGGGGTGAGGGGTGCCTATGGCTACACCTTC
CASSPNQGVRGAYGYTF
>TRBJ2-6|TRBV4-2|-|TRBD1
TGTGCCAGCAGCCAAGCGGGACAGACCATTTCTGGGGCCAACGTCCTGACTTTC
CASSQAGQTISGANVLTF
>TRBJ2-5|TRBV5-4|-|TRBD1
TGTGCCAGCAGCTCTGTGAATGACAGGGCCCAAGAGACCCAGTACTTC
CASSSVNDRAQETQYF
>TRBJ1-2|TRBV7-9|-|TRBD1
TGTTCCAGCAGCTCCCTTCGGACAGGGGGGGATGGCTACACCTTC
CSSSSLRTGGDGYTF
>TRBJ2-7|TRBV4-2|few|TRBD2
TGTGCCAGCAGCCAAGATCTTCGGGTAGCGGGAGCCTACGAGCAGTACTTC
CASSQDLRVAGAYEQYF
>TRBJ2-7|TRBV7-2|-|-
TGTGCCAGCAGCCCAAATTTGGAGCAGTACTTC
CASSPNLEQYF
>TRBJ1-1|TRBV19|-|TRBD1
TGTGCCAGTTCAATGACAGGGGGGAATACTGAAGCTTTCTTT
CASSMTGGNTEAFF
>TRBJ2-3|TRBV19|once|TRBD2
TGTGCCAGTAGTTGGGCTAGCGGGGGAAAAAACACAGATACGCAGTATTTT
CASSWASGGKNTDTQYF
>TRBJ1-5|TRBV9|-|-
TGTGCCAGCAGCGCCGGTGATGAGCAGCCCCAGCATTTT
CASSAGDEQPQHF
>TRBJ2-6|TRBV4-2|-|-
TGTGCCAGCAGTCGGAGGCGGGGTGAGAGCTCTGGGGCCAACGTCCTGACTTTC
CASSRRRGESSGANVLTF
>TRBJ1-4|TRBV30|-|TRBD1
TGTGCCTGGAGATTAACAGGGGGTAATGAAAAACTGTTTTTT
CAWRLTGGNEKLFF
>TRBJ2-1|TRBV27|-|TRBD1
TGTGCCAGCAGTTTACGGACAGGCTCCTACAATGAGCAGTTCTTC
CASSLRTGSYNEQFF
>TRBJ1-1|TRBV10-3|-|TRBD1
TGTGCCATCAGCTCAGGGGGCGCAGATGCTGAAGCTTTCTTT
CAISSGGADAEAFF
>TRBJ1-6|TRBV6-5|-|-
TGTGCCAGCAGTTACGGGGGCGCGACTAATTCACCCCTCCACTTT
CASSYGGATNSPLHF
>TRBJ2-7|TRBV27|few|-
TGTGCCAGCGACTCTGGCTACGAGCAGTACTTC
CASDSGYEQYF
>TRBJ1-1|TRBV7-9|-|-
TGTTCCAGCAGCTTATGGGGCCCGAAGGCTGAAGCTTTCTTT
CSSSLWGPKAEAFF
>TRBJ2-2|TRBV27|-|TRBD2
TGTGCCAGCAGGTTGGGACTATACACCGGGGAGCTGTTTTTT
CASRLGLYTGELFF
>TRBJ1-5|TRBV7-2|-|TRBD1
TGTGCCAGCAGCCGAGGACAGGGGATGGGGCAGCCCCAGCATTTT
CASSRGQGMGQPQHF
>TRBJ2-1|TRBV20-1|-|-
TGCAGCTCCAGGAGGGAAGGCGAGCAGTTCTTC
CSSRREGEQFF
>TRBJ2-1|TRBV2|once|TRBD2
TGTGCCATCCCGTCTAGCGGGAGGGCGACCTACAATGAGCAGTTCTTC
CAIPSSGRATYNEQFF
>TRBJ2-7|TRBV2|-|-
TGTGCCAGCAGCGGATCAGAATTCGAGTCACTACCCTACGAGCAGTACTTC
CASSGSEFESLPYEQYF
>TRBJ2-5|TRBV5-1|-|-
TGCGCCAGCAGCCTTACAGGGAGTGGTCCAGAGACCCAGTACTTC
CASSLTGSGPETQYF
>TRBJ2-1|TRBV9|-|-
TGTGCCAGCAGCGTAGAGCCTGGCGGTTCCTACAATGAGCAGTTCTTC
CASSVEPGGSYNEQFF
>TRBJ1-1|TRBV7-8|-|-
TGTGCCAGCAGCTTAGACTGGGGAGCTGAAGCTTTCTTT
CASSLDWGAEAFF
>TRBJ2-2|TRBV19|-|TRBD2
TGTGCCAGTAGTATTTCAAGCGGGGGGGCTTACGGGGAGCTGTTTTTT
CASSISSGGAYGELFF
>TRBJ1-1|TRBV29-1|-|TRBD1
TGCAGCGCCGAGGGACAGAAGAACACTGAAGCTTTCTTT
CSAEGQKNTEAFF
>TRBJ1-2|TRBV9|-|-
TGTGCCAGCAGCGCTGACAGTCGCCTCTATGGCTACACCTTC
CASSADSRLYGYTF
>TRBJ1-3|TRBV9|-|TRBD1
TGTGCCAGCAGCTACAGGGGACAGGCCATAAACACCATATATTTT
CASSYRGQAINTIYF
>TRBJ1-1|TRBV6-5|-|TRBD1
TGTGCCAGCAGTGTAGACAGGGTGAGGAACACTGAAGCTTTCTTT
CASSVDRVRNTEAFF
>TRBJ1-2|TRBV9|once|-
TGTGCCAGCAGCGTAGTTTCAGGGAGGGCTGGCTACACCTTC
CASSVVSGRAGYTF
>TRBJ2-1|TRBV19|once|TRBD1
TGTGCCAGTAGTATCGGGACAGGGAACTACAATGAGCAGTTCTTC
CASSIGTGNYNEQFF
>TRBJ2-2|TRBV11-2|-|-
TGTGCCAGCAGCTTAAGGGGGACCGGGGAGCTGTTTTTT
CASSLRGTGELFF
>TRBJ1-5|TRBV6-1|-|TRBD1
TGTGCCAGCAGTGGCGAAACCGGGACAGGGGACCAGCCCCAGCATTTT
CASSGETGTGDQPQHF
>TRBJ2-5|TRBV2|few|TRBD1
TGTGCCAGCAGTGAACGGGCAGGGGGAGAGACCCAGTACTTC
CASSERAGGETQYF
>TRBJ2-1|TRBV9|-|-
TGTGCCAGCAGCTCGGGGGTCAGCTCCTACAATGAGCAGTTCTTC
CASSSGVSSYNEQFF
>TRBJ2-5|TRBV14|-|-
TGTGCCAGCAGCCAACGGGGTTTTGGGGAGACCCAGTACTTC
CASSQRGFGETQYF
>TRBJ2-7|TRBV6-6|-|-
TGTGCCAGCAGTACCCACAGGGCTCCCTCCTACGAGCAGTACTTC
CASSTHRAPSYEQYF
>TRBJ1-1|TRBV11-2|-|-
TGTGCCAGCAGCCAAGTAGGGGGGGCAAACACTGAAGCTTTCTTT
CASSQVGGANTEAFF
>TRBJ1-4|TRBV4-1|-|TRBD1
TGCGCCAGTGGAGGACAGGGAGCTGAAAAACTGTTTTTT
CASGGQGAEKLFF
>TRBJ1-1|TRBV7-2|few|-
TGTGCCAGCAGCTTTAGACGGGAGGAGGCTGAAGCTTTCTTT
CASSFRREEAEAFF
>TRBJ1-5|TRBV30|once|-
TGTGCCTACCGAGAGGGTGGCGGTCAGCCCCAGCATTTT
CAYREGGGQPQHF
>TRBJ2-1|TRBV6-4|-|TRBD2
TGTGCCAGCAGTGGACTAGCGGGGGGTATGCATGAGCAGTTCTTC
CASSGLAGGMHEQFF
>TRBJ1-2|TRBV4-1|-|-
TGCGCCAGCGGCCAAGTTATCATAGGACTCGCTAACTATGGCTACACCTTC
CASGQVIIGLANYGYTF
>TRBJ2-5|TRBV7-9|-|TRBD1
TGTGCCAGCAGCGGGCAAGGGACAGGGGATCCCCAAGAGACCCAGTACTTC
CASSGQGTGDPQETQYF
>TRBJ2-1|TRBV2|-|-
TGTGCCAGCAAGGTAGGGGAATACAATGAGCAGTTCTTC
CASKVGEYNEQFF
>TRBJ2-6|TRBV7-3|-|-
TGTGCCAGCACTCCAGGGGTAAGCCCCTCCGGGGCCAACGTCCTGACTTTC
CASTPGVSPSGANVLTF
>TRBJ2-7|TRBV18|-|TRBD2
TGTGCCAGCTCACCCGGAGCGGGAGGAACCTACGAGCAGTACTTC
CASSPGAGGTYEQYF
>TRBJ1-3|TRBV7-2|-|-
TGTGCCAGCAGCTTCGCCTCAGGGTATGGAAACACCATATATTTT
CASSFASGYGNTIYF
>TRBJ2-1|TRBV19|-|TRBD1
TGTGCCAGTAGTATAGCGGGACAGGGAAACGAGCAGTTCTTC
CASSIAGQGNEQFF
>TRBJ1-2|TRBV6-5|-|-
TGTGCCAGCAGTACGGACGGGGCTAACTATGGCTACACCTTC
CASSTDGANYGYTF
>TRBJ1-1|TRBV30|few|TRBD1
TGTGCCTGGAGTGGAGGGACAGGGAGTACTGAAGCTTTCTTT
CAWSGGTGSTEAFF
>TRBJ2-3|TRBV5-1|once|-
TGCGCCAGCAGCGGGGGGACTACAGATACGCAGTATTTT
CASSGGTTDTQYF
>TRBJ2-7|TRBV7-8|once|TRBD2
TGTGCCAGCAGTCCATCCGGGACTACACTCTACGAGCAGTACTTC
CASSPSGTTLYEQYF
>TRBJ2-2|TRBV5-1|-|-
TGCGCCAGCAGCTTGGGTTGGATAACCGACAGGAGAGGGACCGGGGAGCTGTTTTTT
CASSLGWITDRRGTGELFF
>TRBJ2-7|TRBV28|-|-
TGTGCCAGCAGTCCGCGGTCGGCCCTCTCCTACGAGCAGTACTTC
CASSPRSALSYEQYF
>TRBJ2-1|TRBV4-1|-|-
TGCGCCAGCAGCCAAGATGACTTGAACAATGAGCAGTTCTTC
CASSQDDLNNEQFF